These 20 T cell receptor beta chains were all obtained from the same sample, sequenced in a study of blood T cell repertoires in COVID-19. Only in-frame clones appear in the TCRdb table, and some are missing; sequencing was by immunoSEQ multiplex PCR. The table has under 300,000 clones, over 75% seen once. Sequencing used PBMCs or T cells enriched from blood (not recorded which). The receptors were sampled from a woman in her 40s who had been exposed to COVID-19.

This clone was seen at least ten times. This sequence joins TRBV5-4 and TRBJ1-4, with TRBD1 matching 8 bases. The CDR3 totals 16 residues. Germline CDR1 and CDR2: SGHNT and YYREEE (reference sequence). V lost 3 bases to trimming and J lost 4 bases; unmatched junction nucleotides: 8. This CDR3 is CASSSKNRGFNEKLFF. The CDR3, as DNA: TGTGCCAGCAGCTCGAAGAACAGGGGGTTTAATGAAAAACTGTTTTTT.

J is TRBJ2-5 and V is TRBV6-5, with 9 bases that match TRBD2. J was trimmed by 5 bases and V by 7 bases; bases with no gene match: 11. Germline loops: CDR1 MNHEY, CDR2 SVGAGI. This CDR3 region has 15 residues. The CDR3 DNA is TGTGCCAGCAAATTCAGCGGGGGGACCAGGGAGACCCAGTACTTC. Its translation: CASKFSGGTRETQYF.

V is TRBV6-2 or TRBV6-3 and J is TRBJ2-3; perhaps TRBD2 as D (5 bases). V was cut by 0 bases and J by 0 bases, with 16 bases left in between. The CDR3 contains 18 residues. CDR1 is MNHEY and CDR2 is SVGEGT in the germline V gene. CDR3 region: CASSYSTRGAASTDTQYF. The CDR3 DNA is TGTGCCAGCAGTTACTCCACTCGAGGAGCGGCTAGCACAGATACGCAGTATTTT.

J is TRBJ1-2 and V is TRBV30; D is unresolved. V was shortened by 0 bases and J by 9 bases, with 8 bases between the two germline ends. This CDR3 has 11 residues. The germline V gene has CDR1 GTSNPN and CDR2 SVGIG (reference sequence). DNA for the CDR3: TGTGCCTGGAGTGTTGGGAGCAGCTACACCTTC. Residues: CAWSVGSSYTF.

The chain's CDR3 is CASSREYIHEQFF. The DNA of the CDR3 is TGTGCCAGCAGTAGGGAGTATATCCATGAGCAGTTCTTC. V and J are TRBV7-9 and TRBJ2-1, with D possibly being TRBD2 (5 bases). Germline CDR1 SEHNR, CDR2 FQNEAQ (reference sequence). The CDR3 is 13 amino acids. V was shortened by 6 bases and J by 8 bases, with 14 bases between the two germline ends. The whole variable domain, remainder taken from reference TRBV7-9 and TRBJ2-1, is DTGVSQNPRHKITKRGQNVTFRCDPISEHNRLYWYRQTLGQGPEFLTYFQNEAQLEKSRLLSDRFSAERPKGSFSTLEIQRTEQGDSAMYLCASSREYIHEQFFGPGTRLTVL.

This clone occurred a few times. The chain is built from TRBV24-1 and TRBJ2-2; D is unresolved. There are 13 residues in the CDR3. Germline loops: CDR1 KGHDR, CDR2 SFDVKD. The V end lost 5 bases, the J end lost 7 bases, and 10 bases lay between the germline ends. CDR3 protein: CATSAGYNGELFF. The CDR3 DNA is TGTGCCACCAGTGCGGGTTATAACGGGGAGCTGTTTTTT.

The chain carries TRBV4-3 and TRBJ1-1; unclear D gene. In germline, CDR1 is LGHNA, CDR2 YSLEER. The CDR3 has 15 amino acids. V lost 1 base to trimming and J lost 5 bases, with 14 bases between them. The CDR3 DNA follows: TGCGCCAGCAGCCAAGGACGGCCGGGAAGAACTGAAGCTTTCTTT. Its protein product is CASSQGRPGRTEAFF.

On this clone: Other nucleotide sequences in the sample specify the same CDR3. This chain uses TRBV18 with TRBJ1-2; D might be TRBD1 (6 bases). The germline CDR1 and CDR2 sequences are KGHSH and LQKENI. The CDR3 runs to 14 residues. V was pared by 3 bases and J by 4 bases, with 12 bases between. The DNA of the CDR3 is TGTGCCAGCTCACCTTCCCCACAGGGCTATGGCTACACCTTC. It encodes CASSPSPQGYGYTF.

CDR3 sequence reads: CASRGGTGTEAFF. In nucleotides, the CDR3 is TGTGCCAGCAGGGGAGGCACCGGCACTGAAGCTTTCTTT. The rearrangement links TRBV12-3 or TRBV12-4 to TRBJ1-1; D remains ambiguous. Deletions cut 6 bases from V and 4 bases from J, with 12 bases between. This CDR3 spans 13 amino acids.

The count of this clone is one. The chain joins TRBV7-9 to TRBJ2-2; 8 nucleotides match TRBD1. The germline V gene encodes CDR1 SEHNR and CDR2 FQNEAQ (reference sequence). The V and J ends lost 3 bases and 0 bases, in that order; junction bases with no gene match: 9. CDR3 size: 18 residues. CDR3 sequence: CASSLGQARISNTGELFF. The DNA for the CDR3 is TGTGCCAGCAGCTTGGGACAGGCGAGGATATCGAACACCGGGGAGCTGTTTTTT.

This sequence joins TRBV5-1 and TRBJ1-4; 9 bases are shared with TRBD1. The trim removed 2 bases at V and 7 bases at J, leaving 6 bases unmatched. The CDR3 loop spans 15 amino acids. Looked up from germline, CDR1 is SGHRS and CDR2 is YFSETQ. The CDR3 DNA sequence: TGCGCCAGCAGCTTAACAGGGGGCGCGGTTGAAAAACTGTTTTTT. Encoded protein: CASSLTGGAVEKLFF.

The chain uses TRBV28 and TRBJ2-5; D possibly corresponds to TRBD1 (6 bases). V was clipped by 7 bases and J by 9 bases, with 18 bases between them. This CDR3 has 13 amino acids. Germline assignment: CDR1 MDHEN and CDR2 SYDVKM. The CDR3 DNA reads TGTGCCAGCACATCCGGGACATCCCCTCCCCAGTACTTC. This gives the protein CASTSGTSPPQYF.

The sample holds one count of this clone. CDR3 sequence (DNA): TGCAGTGCTAGTCGGGGGTACTATGGCTACACCTTC. Its protein product is CSASRGYYGYTF. The rearrangement links TRBV20-1 to TRBJ1-2; a possible D gene is TRBD1 (5 bases). The V gene lost 3 bases and the J gene lost 3 bases, with 8 bases spanning the gap. The CDR3 length is 12 residues. The germline CDR1 and CDR2 sequences are DFQATT and SNEGSKA (reference sequence).

CDR3 sequence reads: CASSLIGLRWEGGLSNEQFF. CDR3 bases: TGTGCCAGCAGCTTAATTGGGCTTAGATGGGAGGGGGGACTATCCAATGAGCAGTTCTTC. The rearrangement joins TRBV7-3 to TRBJ2-1; D is perhaps TRBD2 (7 bases). Germline V gene sequence: CDR1 SGHTA, CDR2 FQGTGA. The CDR3 totals 20 residues. With 1 base removed from V and 6 bases from J, the gap between germline ends came to 28 bases.

This clone was seen only a few times. The chain has TRBV28 and TRBJ1-4, with 10 bases lining up with TRBD1. The CDR3 sequence is 17 residues long. J lost 7 bases, V lost 6 bases, and 14 bases had no gene match. Germline lookup yields CDR1 MDHEN and CDR2 SYDVKM. DNA of the CDR3: TGTGCCAGCAGCGCACTCCCCCGGGACAGGGGTAGTGAAAAACTGTTTTTT. Amino acid sequence: CASSALPRDRGSEKLFF.

V and J are TRBV4-1 and TRBJ1-2; D remains unclear. Trimming shortened V by 4 bases and J by 4 bases, and 13 bases separated the two germline ends. Germline CDR1 is MGHRA and CDR2 is YSYEKL. The CDR3 covers 14 residues. The chain's CDR3 is CASSPGNSVYGYTF. The CDR3 nucleotides read TGCGCCAGCAGCCCGGGGAATAGCGTCTATGGCTACACCTTC.

The chain has TRBV4-1 and TRBJ1-6; no definite D call. V lost 0 bases and J 0 bases, leaving 6 bases between the germline ends. Germline assignment: CDR1 MGHRA and CDR2 YSYEKL. This CDR3 comprises 16 residues. DNA for the CDR3: TGCGCCAGCAGCCAAGAGGGCATCTCCTATAATTCACCCCTCCACTTT. Protein sequence: CASSQEGISYNSPLHF.

The count of this clone is one. This chain joins TRBV18 and TRBJ2-2, with 13 nucleotides matching TRBD2. CDR1 is KGHSH, CDR2 LQKENI, per germline. CDR3 length equals 18 residues. J gave up 2 bases and V 4 bases, and 7 bases lay outside the gene matches. CDR3 loop: CASSRYGTSGTNTGELFF. The CDR3 DNA is TGTGCCAGCTCACGGTACGGGACTAGCGGGACCAACACCGGGGAGCTGTTTTTT.

The V gene is TRBV4-2, the J gene TRBJ2-7, with 8 bases matching TRBD1. CDR3 length: 15 residues. Germline V CDR1 and CDR2: LGHNA, YNFKEQ. Trimming at V came to 5 bases and at J to 7 bases, leaving 13 bases not matched to a gene. The CDR3 is CASSSRTGPPAEQYF. The CDR3 nucleotides are TGTGCCAGCAGCAGCCGGACAGGGCCGCCGGCGGAGCAGTACTTC.

J is TRBJ2-5 and V is TRBV18; TRBD2 aligns across 9 bases. The CDR3 contains 14 residues. Per the germline V gene, CDR1 is KGHSH and CDR2 is LQKENI. V shed 3 bases and J 4 bases; nucleotides not matched to a gene: 3. The CDR3 loop is CASSPSLAGETQYF. CDR3 coding DNA: TGTGCCAGCTCACCGTCACTAGCGGGAGAGACCCAGTACTTC.